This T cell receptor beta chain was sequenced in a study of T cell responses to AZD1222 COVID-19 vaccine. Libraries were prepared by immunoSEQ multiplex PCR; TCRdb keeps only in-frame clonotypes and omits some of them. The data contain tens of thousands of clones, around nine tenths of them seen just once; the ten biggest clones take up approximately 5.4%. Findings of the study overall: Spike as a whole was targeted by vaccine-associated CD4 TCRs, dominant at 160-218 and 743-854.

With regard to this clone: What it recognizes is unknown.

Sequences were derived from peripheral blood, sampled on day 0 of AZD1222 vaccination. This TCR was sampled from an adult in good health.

CDR3 residues: CASSYSIQAPYGYTF. CDR3 coding DNA: TGTGCCAGCAGTTACTCGATCCAGGCCCCCTATGGCTACACCTTC. The V gene is TRBV6-5, the J gene TRBJ1-2, with D unclear. V was clipped by 0 bases and J by 4 bases, with 12 bases between them. The germline CDR1 and CDR2 sequences are MNHEY and SVGAGI. This CDR3 has 15 residues.